This TCR beta chain was identified during a study of T cell responses to AZD1222 COVID-19 vaccine. Broader study findings: Two doses of AZD1222 preceded a rise in Spike-specific TCR breadth and depth. The donor cohort was predominantly white British with a female majority, and clonal diversity may have been underestimated. Repertoires were collected only later (after the peak T cell response had occurred).

Some second doses came at about 4 weeks and others at about 12 weeks; these were pooled. Here immunoSEQ multiplex PCR was the method, and the copy in TCRdb shows in-frame clones only, minus some. This sample has around 150,000 clones, with 90% found just once. A word on this clone: What it binds is not known.

The V gene's germline CDR1 is DFQATT and CDR2 SNEGSKA (reference sequence). This CDR3 comprises 13 residues. Losses at the gene ends were 3 bases for V and 8 bases for J; bases not matched to a gene: 6. The TCR comes from an adult who received the AZD1222 COVID-19 vaccine. The gene calls are TRBV20-1 and TRBJ1-2, with TRBD1 matching over 10 bases. The specimen comprised peripheral blood, sampled 28 days after the second AZD1222 dose. CDR3 sequence: CSASGTGEVGYTF. For the CDR3, the DNA is TGCAGTGCTAGTGGGACAGGGGAGGTAGGCTACACCTTC.